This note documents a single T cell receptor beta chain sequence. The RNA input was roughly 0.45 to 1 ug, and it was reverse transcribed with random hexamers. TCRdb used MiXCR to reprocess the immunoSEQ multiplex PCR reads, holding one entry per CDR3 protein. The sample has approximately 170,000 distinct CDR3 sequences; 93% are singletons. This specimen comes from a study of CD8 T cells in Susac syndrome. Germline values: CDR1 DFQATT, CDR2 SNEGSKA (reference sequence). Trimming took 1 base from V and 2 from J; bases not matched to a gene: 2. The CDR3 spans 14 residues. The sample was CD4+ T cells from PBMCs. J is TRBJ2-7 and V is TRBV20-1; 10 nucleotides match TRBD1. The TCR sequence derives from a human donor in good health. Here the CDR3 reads CSARGDRGTYEQYF. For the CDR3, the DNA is TGCAGTGCTAGAGGGGACAGGGGAACCTACGAGCAGTACTTC.